The clone carrying this T cell receptor beta chain was counted between two and nine times. Its antigen is as yet unknown. Each replicate PCR on the sorted subsets used 200 ng DNA (around 30,000 T cell genomes). Here immunoSEQ multiplex PCR was the method, and the copy in TCRdb shows in-frame clones only, minus some. The table includes some 900,000 clones, approximately 80% detected once. Trimming took off 7 bases at V and 5 bases at J, with 14 bases between the two ends. Per germline, CDR1 WNHNN and CDR2 SYGVQD (reference sequence). The CDR3 runs 13 residues. The sample belongs to a study of shared clonotypes between healthy human individuals. Broader study findings: Generally, naive subsets came out with larger estimated richness than memory subsets. Blood was the only sampled material, and tissue repertoires likely differ. Sequencing depth was expected to affect clonotype sharing among donors.

This receptor was taken from a man younger than 35 in good health. This sequence joins TRBV10-1 and TRBJ2-5; D uncertain. The sample was memory CD4+ T cells sorted from blood. Subset meaning: CD45RA-negative fraction. CDR3 in amino acids: CASTRHATETQYF. The DNA for the CDR3 is TGCGCCAGCACCCGACACGCGACGGAGACCCAGTACTTC.